These 17 T cell receptor beta chains share one sample of origin, sequenced in a study of T cell repertoires in cytomegalovirus infection. TCRdb ran MiXCR on the reads and lists one entry per CDR3 protein. The table records around 430,000 distinct CDR3 sequences, about 39% of them present only once. Antigens of these TCRs are unknown. The sample here was cultured PBMCs, taken from culture after CMV antigen stimulation. The receptors come from a human donor in good health (CMV status not recorded). Some clones in this sample may be carry-over from other donors' samples.

This clonotype was counted only a few times. The CDR3 reads CASRGGGITYNEQFF. The CDR3, as DNA: TGTGCCAGCAGGGGTGGGGGGATAACCTACAATGAGCAGTTCTTC. The gene calls are TRBV7-8 and TRBJ2-1; D possibly corresponds to TRBD2 (6 bases). V was shortened by 6 bases and J by 2 bases, with 14 bases between the two germline ends. The CDR3 runs 15 residues. Germline V gene lookup returns CDR1 SGHVS and CDR2 FQNEAQ.

The chain carries TRBV6-2 or TRBV6-3 and TRBJ2-5; 7 positions match TRBD2. Germline CDR1 reads MNHEY; CDR2 reads SVGEGT. This CDR3 comprises 14 residues. Germline trimming cut 8 bases from V and 5 bases from J; bases unmatched to any gene: 11. CDR3 region: CASVSSQLAETQYF. The CDR3 DNA sequence: TGTGCCAGCGTATCTTCCCAACTAGCGGAGACCCAGTACTTC.

V and J are TRBV2 and TRBJ2-7, with 11 bases fitting TRBD1. This CDR3 spans 13 amino acids. Germline V gene data show CDR1 as SNHLY and CDR2 as FYNNEI. With V trimmed by 6 bases and J by 6 bases, 4 bases remained unmatched. The CDR3 spells CASSGQGAGEQYF. The DNA for the CDR3 is TGTGCCAGCAGCGGACAGGGGGCTGGCGAGCAGTACTTC.

This clonotype was detected only a few times. The V gene is TRBV7-6, the J gene TRBJ1-1; 12 nucleotides line up with TRBD1. The CDR3 has 15 amino acids. V was pared by 5 bases and J by 5 bases, with 6 bases of the junction left unmatched. Germline assignment: CDR1 SGHVS and CDR2 FNYEAQ. The CDR3 nucleotides are TGTGCCAGCAGCCCGGGGACAGGGGGCGAGACTGAAGCTTTCTTT. Amino acid sequence: CASSPGTGGETEAFF.

The chain recombines TRBV5-1 with TRBJ2-2; D is uncertain. CDR1 and CDR2 (germline): SGHRS, YFSETQ. The CDR3 contains 15 residues. Trimming removed 0 bases at V and 10 bases at J, with 16 bases between. The DNA for the CDR3 is TGCGCCAGCAGCTTGGCGGCAGGCGAGAAAGCGGAGCTGTTTTTT. It codes for CASSLAAGEKAELFF.

This clonotype was picked up many times. This rearrangement joins TRBV7-8 to TRBJ2-7; TRBD1 might be the D (6 bases). Between the trimmed V and J ends, which lost 5 bases and 2 bases, there was a span of 10 bases. The CDR3 runs to 13 residues. Germline V CDR1 and CDR2: SGHVS, FQNEAQ. The CDR3 region is CASSLGQPYEQYF. The CDR3 coding sequence is TGTGCCAGCAGCCTAGGACAGCCCTACGAGCAGTACTTC.

The chain employs TRBV20-1 and TRBJ1-4, with D perhaps matching TRBD1 (5 bases). This CDR3 spans 14 amino acids. The V and J ends lost 4 bases and 0 bases respectively, with 9 bases between them. Germline CDR1 reads DFQATT; CDR2 reads SNEGSKA (reference sequence). Here the CDR3 reads CSATRAPTNEKLFF. The CDR3 DNA sequence: TGCAGTGCTACCAGGGCCCCAACTAATGAAAAACTGTTTTTT.

The J gene is TRBJ2-5, the V gene TRBV6-2 or TRBV6-3; D not certain. Trimming shortened V by 5 bases and J by 6 bases, and 16 bases separated the two germline ends. The germline V gene has CDR1 MNHEY and CDR2 SVGEGT. The CDR3 spans 14 residues. In DNA form, the CDR3 reads TGTGCCAGCAGTATAGGACGGAGTCTAAAGACCCAGTACTTC. This codes for CASSIGRSLKTQYF.

The chain carries TRBV7-2 and TRBJ2-7, with 7 positions matching TRBD2. Trimming took 1 base from V and 3 from J; bases not matched to a gene: 12. This CDR3 spans 17 amino acids. Germline V lookup: CDR1 SGHTA, CDR2 FQGNSA. The CDR3 spells CASSLGYGAGEHYEQYF. CDR3 bases: TGTGCCAGCAGCTTAGGATACGGGGCGGGGGAGCACTACGAGCAGTACTTC.

The chain uses TRBV10-3 and TRBJ2-5; weak D call: TRBD1 (6 bases). The CDR3 sequence is 13 residues long. V was clipped by 5 bases and J by 3 bases, with 10 bases between them. Germline loops: CDR1 ENHRY, CDR2 SYGVKD. CDR3: CAISWTEKETQYF. In DNA form, the CDR3 reads TGTGCCATCAGTTGGACAGAGAAAGAGACCCAGTACTTC.

This chain links TRBV4-1 with TRBJ2-7; D is uncertain. Germline assignment: CDR1 MGHRA and CDR2 YSYEKL. The CDR3 loop spans 14 amino acids. The V gene lost 4 bases and the J gene lost 4 bases, with 14 bases spanning the gap. CDR3 nucleotides: TGCGCCAGCAGCCCCGACGGCGAGCCTTACGAGCAGTACTTC. Protein sequence: CASSPDGEPYEQYF.

This clonotype has more than one count but fewer than ten. The V gene is TRBV4-3, the J gene TRBJ2-7; D is perhaps TRBD1 (5 bases). The V and J ends lost 0 bases and 4 bases respectively, with 13 bases between them. CDR3 length: 15 residues. The germline V gene encodes CDR1 LGHNA and CDR2 YSLEER. The CDR3, as DNA: TGCGCCAGCAGCCAAGATAATGGCAGGGCATACGAGCAGTACTTC. Protein sequence: CASSQDNGRAYEQYF.

CDR3 sequence: CASSQTGALVNYGYTF. DNA for the CDR3: TGTGCCAGCAGCCAAACAGGGGCCCTTGTTAACTATGGCTACACCTTC. V gene TRBV27 combines with J gene TRBJ1-2; the match to TRBD1 covers 7 bases. The CDR3 totals 16 residues. The V and J ends lost 6 bases and 1 base, in that order; junction bases with no gene match: 11. The germline gives CDR1 MNHEY, CDR2 SMNVEV (reference sequence).

The gene calls are TRBV20-1 and TRBJ1-2; D perhaps matches TRBD1 (6 bases). V was cut by 4 bases and J by 4 bases, with 16 bases left in between. Germline CDR1 and CDR2: DFQATT and SNEGSKA (reference sequence). The CDR3 length is 14 residues. CDR3 sequence: CSATKQGGTYGYTF. CDR3 coding DNA: TGCAGTGCTACAAAACAGGGCGGTACCTATGGCTACACCTTC.

The V gene is TRBV28, the J gene TRBJ2-3; perhaps TRBD1 as D (6 bases). Per the germline V gene, CDR1 is MDHEN and CDR2 is SYDVKM. The CDR3 is 14 residues long. The germline V and J ends were trimmed by 6 bases and 5 bases, with 15 bases remaining between them. The CDR3 nucleotides are TGTGCCAGCAGCCGGGGACAAGTCAGAGATACGCAGTATTTT. Translating it yields CASSRGQVRDTQYF.

In this sample, this clonotype turned up once. The chain is built from TRBV20-1 and TRBJ2-1, with TRBD2 as a possible D gene (7 bases). V lost 6 bases and J 9 bases, leaving 12 bases between the germline ends. The CDR3 is made up of 11 amino acids. CDR1 and CDR2 from the germline V gene are DFQATT and SNEGSKA (reference sequence). CDR3 sequence reads: CSATGRGEQFF. The CDR3 coding sequence is TGCAGTGCCACAGGGAGGGGTGAGCAGTTCTTC.

This clonotype has a handful of counts. J is TRBJ1-2 and V is TRBV6-2 or TRBV6-3; D ambiguous. The CDR3 runs 16 residues. V shed 0 bases and J shed 3 bases, with 14 bases lying between them. Germline CDR1 and CDR2: MNHEY and SVGEGT. The CDR3 loop reads CASSYSGVEFYYGYTF. The CDR3 region has the DNA TGTGCCAGCAGTTACTCGGGCGTTGAATTTTACTATGGCTACACCTTC.